The 32 T cell receptor beta chains below all came from one sample that was sequenced in a study of control samples from healthy donors and cancer patients. Clones were read by immunoSEQ multiplex PCR, and TCRdb kept only the in-frame ones, dropping some. The sample shows about 60,000 clones, 90% of them seen only once. Sequencing was done on a sample of PBMCs. These receptors came from a woman between 45 and 65 years old with colorectal cancer.

CDR3: CASRKTPGQENTEAFF. The CDR3 region has the DNA TGTGCCAGCAGAAAAACTCCGGGACAGGAGAACACTGAAGCTTTCTTT. The genes are TRBV19 and TRBJ1-1; 8 bases fit TRBD1. The CDR3 is 16 amino acids. Germline assignment: CDR1 LNHDA and CDR2 SQIVND (reference sequence). The V segment lost 9 bases and the J segment 1 base; nucleotides outside the gene matches: 13.

The J gene is TRBJ1-2, the V gene TRBV5-4; weak D call: TRBD1 (5 bases). The germline V and J ends were trimmed by 0 bases and 7 bases, with 13 bases remaining between them. CDR1 is SGHNT and CDR2 is YYREEE in the germline V gene (reference sequence). The CDR3 extends over 14 amino acids. The CDR3 here is CASSLARDGRGYTF. The DNA of the CDR3 is TGTGCCAGCAGCTTGGCTCGGGACGGCCGTGGCTACACCTTC.

The table lists this clone with a count of one. CDR3 in DNA: TGTGCCAGCAGCCCGGGTGTGGACTCCTACGAGCAGTACTTC. Its translation: CASSPGVDSYEQYF. The rearrangement links TRBV7-6 to TRBJ2-7; D is uncertain. This CDR3 is built from 14 residues. The V and J ends lost 5 bases and 0 bases respectively, with 11 bases between them. Germline V gives CDR1 SGHVS, CDR2 FNYEAQ.

CDR3 nucleotides: TGTGCCAGCAGCTTACCCTTTGGTGAGGGAACAGATACGCAGTATTTT. Translated, it gives CASSLPFGEGTDTQYF. The V and J genes are TRBV7-8 and TRBJ2-3; possible D gene TRBD2, 5 bases. This CDR3 comprises 16 residues. CDR1 is SGHVS and CDR2 is FQNEAQ in the germline V gene. Between the trimmed V and J ends, which lost 2 bases and 3 bases, there was a span of 15 bases. Supplemented by reference TRBV7-8 and TRBJ2-3, the full variable domain reads GAGVSQSPRYKVAKRGQDVALRCDPISGHVSLFWYQQALGQGPEFLTYFQNEAQLDKSGLPSDRFFAERPEGSVSTLKIQRTQQEDSAVYLCASSLPFGEGTDTQYFGPGTRLTVL.

This chain connects TRBV19 to TRBJ1-1, with D maybe TRBD1 (5 bases). Trimming shortened V by 5 bases and J by 5 bases, and 12 bases separated the two germline ends. The CDR3 is 13 residues long. Per the germline V gene, CDR1 is LNHDA and CDR2 is SQIVND (reference sequence). The CDR3, as DNA: TGTGCCAGTAGTCAGCGGGGGGAAACTGAAGCTTTCTTT. Translated: CASSQRGETEAFF.

The chain employs TRBV7-8 and TRBJ2-7; 8 positions match TRBD2. Germline values: CDR1 SGHVS, CDR2 FQNEAQ. V gave up 3 bases and J gave up 4 bases; unmatched junction bases: 5. This CDR3 has 14 amino acids. CDR3 region: CASSFRTSSYEQYF. The CDR3 region has the DNA TGTGCCAGCAGCTTTAGGACTAGCAGTTACGAGCAGTACTTC.

The J gene is TRBJ2-7, the V gene TRBV5-5; D might be TRBD2 (6 bases). Per the germline V gene, CDR1 is SGHKS and CDR2 is YYEKEE (reference sequence). CDR3 size: 12 residues. The V end lost 3 bases, the J end lost 6 bases, and 10 bases lay between the germline ends. CDR3 DNA sequence: TGTGCCAGCAGCTGGGGACTTGCCGAGCAGTACTTC. Protein product: CASSWGLAEQYF. Together with reference TRBV5-5 and TRBJ2-7, the CDR3 gives the full variable domain: DAGVTQSPTHLIKTRGQQVTLRCSPISGHKSVSWYQQVLGQGPQFIFQYYEKEERGRGNFPDRFSARQFPNYSSELNVNALLLGDSALYLCASSWGLAEQYFGPGTRLTVT.

The V call is TRBV5-6, the J call TRBJ2-2; 9 nucleotides line up with TRBD1. Losses at the gene ends were 4 bases for V and 4 bases for J; bases not matched to a gene: 8. In germline, CDR1 is SGHDT, CDR2 YYEEEE. This CDR3 comprises 16 residues. CDR3 sequence: CASSGRTGVATGELFF. The CDR3 DNA reads TGTGCCAGCAGCGGGAGGACAGGGGTTGCCACCGGGGAGCTGTTTTTT.

The chain carries TRBV9 and TRBJ2-5; no firm D call. V dropped 0 bases and J dropped 2 bases, with 11 bases sitting between them. Germline V CDR1 and CDR2: SGDLS, YYNGEE. The length of the CDR3 is 15 residues. The CDR3 region has the DNA TGTGCCAGCAGCGTAGGTGGGTCCCATCAAGAGACCCAGTACTTC. This gives the protein CASSVGGSHQETQYF. Drawing the rest from reference TRBV9 and TRBJ2-5, the complete variable domain is DSGVTQTPKHLITATGQRVTLRCSPRSGDLSVYWYQQSLDQGLQFLIQYYNGEERAKGNILERFSAQQFPDLHSELNLSSLELGDSALYFCASSVGGSHQETQYFGPGTRLLVL.

CDR3: CASSVAGGRVVETQYF. CDR3 bases: TGTGCCAGCAGCGTAGCGGGGGGGCGGGTAGTAGAGACCCAGTACTTC. The chain employs TRBV9 and TRBJ2-5; 8 bases line up with TRBD2. CDR1 is SGDLS and CDR2 is YYNGEE in the germline V gene. Germline trimming cut 0 bases from V and 4 bases from J; bases unmatched to any gene: 8. CDR3 length: 16 amino acids.

V usage is TRBV11-2 and J usage is TRBJ2-7; 10 nucleotides agree with TRBD2. CDR1 SGHAT and CDR2 FQNNGV come from the germline V gene. CDR3 size: 15 residues. V gave up 5 bases and J gave up 4 bases; unmatched junction bases: 8. The CDR3 is CASSPISAGGYEQYF. Written as DNA, the CDR3 is TGTGCCAGCAGCCCCATCTCAGCGGGAGGGTACGAGCAGTACTTC.

This clone occurred a few times. The same CDR3 also results from other DNA sequences found in this sample. The J gene is TRBJ1-3, the V gene TRBV3-1 (or the pseudogene TRBV3-2); D not certain. Germline CDR1 and CDR2: LGHDT and YNNKEL (reference sequence). CDR3 length: 13 residues. V shed 4 bases and J shed 2 bases, with 6 bases lying between them. CDR3 DNA: TGTGCCAGCAGCCCGGCAGCTGGAAACACCATATATTTT. This encodes CASSPAAGNTIYF.

This clone was recorded once. The chain recombines TRBV28 with TRBJ2-1; TRBD2 matches 9 bases. The ends lost 3 bases at V and 9 bases at J; junction bases unmatched: 15. The CDR3 has 17 residues. CDR1 is MDHEN and CDR2 is SYDVKM in the germline V gene. For the CDR3, the DNA is TGTGCCAGCAGTTTCTACTCTCATAGCGGGAGAATGAGTGAGCAGTTCTTC. Protein sequence: CASSFYSHSGRMSEQFF. Drawing the rest from reference TRBV28 and TRBJ2-1, the complete variable domain is DVKVTQSSRYLVKRTGEKVFLECVQDMDHENMFWYRQDPGLGLRLIYFSYDVKMKEKGDIPEGYSVSREKKERFSLILESASTNQTSMYLCASSFYSHSGRMSEQFFGPGTRLTVL.

V is TRBV5-1 and J is TRBJ2-1; tentatively, D is TRBD2 (5 bases). V was pared by 0 bases and J by 0 bases, with 10 bases between. This CDR3 region has 16 residues. The germline V gene has CDR1 SGHRS and CDR2 YFSETQ. The CDR3 here is CASSLASGNSYNEQFF. The CDR3, as DNA: TGCGCCAGCAGCTTGGCCTCGGGAAACTCCTACAATGAGCAGTTCTTC.

This rearrangement joins TRBV2 to TRBJ1-2; D is perhaps TRBD1 (5 bases). CDR1 is SNHLY, CDR2 FYNNEI, per germline. This CDR3 contains 13 residues. V was clipped by 3 bases and J by 6 bases, with 11 bases between them. CDR3 in amino acids: CASSDQGIDGYTF. DNA for the CDR3: TGTGCCAGCAGTGATCAGGGAATTGATGGCTACACCTTC.

The table lists this clone with a count of one. The chain carries TRBV5-6 and TRBJ1-6, with D tentatively TRBD1 (5 bases). Trimming removed 4 bases from V and 5 bases from J, with 16 bases in between. Germline V CDR1 and CDR2: SGHDT, YYEEEE. The length of the CDR3 is 16 residues. The CDR3 loop reads CASSINSGRHNSPLHF. Written as DNA, the CDR3 is TGTGCCAGCAGCATCAACTCGGGACGACATAATTCACCCCTCCACTTT.

The chain employs TRBV6-6 and TRBJ2-3; D is unclear. The germline gives CDR1 MNHNY, CDR2 SVGAGI (reference sequence). The V end was cut by 5 bases, the J end by 3 bases, with 3 bases between. The length of the CDR3 is 11 residues. The CDR3 here is CASSQTDTQYF. DNA for the CDR3: TGTGCCAGCAGTCAAACAGATACGCAGTATTTT.

The chain carries TRBV9 and TRBJ1-2; D is perhaps TRBD1 (5 bases). The CDR3 totals 13 residues. Germline CDR1 and CDR2: SGDLS and YYNGEE. V lost 4 bases and J lost 7, with 14 bases in between. CDR3 nucleotides: TGTGCCAGCAGCCCCACGGGGGGGAGTGGCTACACCTTC. It yields the protein CASSPTGGSGYTF. The full variable domain, completed using reference TRBV9 and TRBJ1-2, is DSGVTQTPKHLITATGQRVTLRCSPRSGDLSVYWYQQSLDQGLQFLIQYYNGEERAKGNILERFSAQQFPDLHSELNLSSLELGDSALYFCASSPTGGSGYTFGSGTRLTVV.

V and J are TRBV11-3 and TRBJ2-3, with 8 bases fitting TRBD1. With V trimmed by 2 bases and J by 6 bases, 19 bases remained unmatched. Germline values: CDR1 SGHNT, CDR2 YENEEA. The CDR3 runs 19 residues. CDR3 amino acids: CASSLNAHPDRGFWDTQYF. The CDR3 nucleotides are TGTGCCAGCAGCTTAAACGCCCACCCTGACAGGGGCTTTTGGGATACGCAGTATTTT.

The J gene is TRBJ1-4, the V gene TRBV3-1 (or the pseudogene TRBV3-2); D perhaps matches TRBD1 (5 bases). Trimming took 6 bases from V and 7 from J, leaving 18 bases between them. Germline CDR1 is LGHDT and CDR2 is YNNKEL (reference sequence). This CDR3 is built from 15 residues. The CDR3 spells CASRQTGSIAEKLFF. CDR3 nucleotide sequence: TGTGCCAGCAGGCAAACAGGTTCTATTGCTGAAAAACTGTTTTTT.

The chain has TRBV7-8 and TRBJ2-5, with 10 bases aligning to TRBD1. The CDR3 extends over 16 amino acids. With V trimmed by 5 bases and J by 5 bases, 11 bases remained unmatched. CDR1 and CDR2 from the germline V gene are SGHVS and FQNEAQ. CDR3 DNA sequence: TGTGCCAGCAGCAAGAGGGACAGGGGATTTGGGGAGACCCAGTACTTC. Translated, it gives CASSKRDRGFGETQYF.

The rearrangement joins TRBV6-4 to TRBJ2-7; D not resolved. Germline assignment: CDR1 MRHNA and CDR2 SNTAGT. Trimming left V 5 bases short and J 5 bases short, with 4 bases between. The CDR3 has 10 residues. The CDR3: CASSSNEQYF. As DNA, the CDR3 is TGTGCCAGCAGTAGTAACGAGCAGTACTTC.

The V gene is TRBV11-3, the J gene TRBJ2-1; TRBD2 matches at 8 bases. Trimming removed 5 bases from V and 11 bases from J; junction bases left unmatched: 8. Germline CDR1 and CDR2: SGHNT and YENEEA. CDR3 length: 13 residues. CDR3 DNA sequence: TGTGCCAGCAGCAAGACCTTAGCGGGGAAGCAGTTCTTC. It specifies CASSKTLAGKQFF.

The rearrangement links TRBV5-1 to TRBJ1-1, with D tentatively TRBD1 (6 bases). With 0 bases removed from V and 0 bases from J, the gap between germline ends came to 15 bases. The CDR3 sequence is 17 residues long. The germline V gene encodes CDR1 SGHRS and CDR2 YFSETQ. In nucleotides, the CDR3 is TGCGCCAGCAGCTTGGCCGGTAGGACAGAGCTGAACACTGAAGCTTTCTTT. The encoded protein is CASSLAGRTELNTEAFF.

The V and J genes are TRBV3-1 (or the pseudogene TRBV3-2) and TRBJ1-3; D unresolved. This CDR3 contains 13 residues. Germline V gene sequence: CDR1 LGHDT, CDR2 YNNKEL (reference sequence). Trimming removed 5 bases from V and 3 bases from J, with 8 bases in between. This CDR3 is CASSEGRGNTIYF. In DNA form, the CDR3 reads TGTGCCAGCAGCGAGGGTCGTGGAAACACCATATATTTT.

The chain is built from TRBV10-3 and TRBJ1-2, with TRBD1 matching over 7 bases. This CDR3 region has 16 residues. The V and J ends lost 6 bases and 3 bases, in that order; junction bases with no gene match: 13. CDR1 and CDR2 from the germline V gene are ENHRY and SYGVKD. The CDR3 DNA is TGTGCCATCAGCGATCACACAGGGGATCGTGACTATGGCTACACCTTC. Residues: CAISDHTGDRDYGYTF.

This chain connects TRBV19 to TRBJ2-5, with D possibly TRBD2 on 7 matching bases. The V gene lost 6 bases and the J gene lost 3 bases, with 17 bases spanning the gap. Per germline, CDR1 LNHDA and CDR2 SQIVND (reference sequence). CDR3 length: 15 amino acids. The DNA of the CDR3 is TGTGCCAGTAGCCCTCGGCGGGGGCGAGAAGAGACCCAGTACTTC. Translated: CASSPRRGREETQYF.

The rearrangement links TRBV4-2 to TRBJ2-7, with D possibly being TRBD2 (5 bases). Trimming took 1 base from V and 6 from J, leaving 19 bases between them. The CDR3 runs 16 residues. Germline V gene data show CDR1 as LGHNA and CDR2 as YNFKEQ. CDR3 sequence (DNA): TGTGCCAGCAGCCAAGGTTGGACCCAGACTATTGCCGAGCAGTACTTC. Encoded protein: CASSQGWTQTIAEQYF.

V and J are TRBV6-1 and TRBJ2-3; D possibly corresponds to TRBD2 (6 bases). CDR1 and CDR2 (germline): MNHNS, SASEGT. The germline V and J ends were trimmed by 0 bases and 2 bases, with 9 bases remaining between them. The CDR3 has 15 residues. The CDR3 DNA sequence: TGTGCCAGCAGTGAAGCGGCGGGGTACACAGATACGCAGTATTTT. This translates into CASSEAAGYTDTQYF.

The V and J genes are TRBV5-8 and TRBJ2-6; D gene unclear. Germline CDR1 reads SGHTS; CDR2 reads YDEGEE. This CDR3 spans 16 amino acids. The V gene lost 0 bases and the J gene lost 0 bases, with 7 bases spanning the gap. CDR3 bases: TGTGCCAGCAGCTTGGTGTGGGTCTCTGGGGCCAACGTCCTGACTTTC. This encodes CASSLVWVSGANVLTF.

The chain links TRBV7-9 to TRBJ2-7; TRBD2 matches at 9 bases. The CDR3 runs 17 residues. From germline, CDR1 is SEHNR and CDR2 FQNEAQ (reference sequence). J gave up 0 bases and V 1 base, and 7 bases lay outside the gene matches. CDR3 bases: TGTGCCAGCAGCTTAGGGCTAGCGGGGATGAGCTCCTACGAGCAGTACTTC. It translates to CASSLGLAGMSSYEQYF. Using reference TRBV7-9 and TRBJ2-7 for the parts outside the CDR3, the full variable domain is DTGVSQNPRHKITKRGQNVTFRCDPISEHNRLYWYRQTLGQGPEFLTYFQNEAQLEKSRLLSDRFSAERPKGSFSTLEIQRTEQGDSAMYLCASSLGLAGMSSYEQYFGPGTRLTVT.

This chain joins TRBV2 and TRBJ2-5, with no clear D. Germline V lookup: CDR1 SNHLY, CDR2 FYNNEI. Trimming removed 2 bases from V and 3 bases from J, with 16 bases in between. CDR3 size: 16 residues. The CDR3 region has the DNA TGTGCCAGCAGTGAACGGGCGTGGGGTCGGGAAGAGACCCAGTACTTC. Encoded protein: CASSERAWGREETQYF.